The clone carrying this T cell receptor (beta chain) was seen more than once but under ten times. Its specificity is unknown. The V and J ends lost 0 bases and 4 bases respectively, with 12 bases between them. The germline V gene has CDR1 SGHNT and CDR2 YYREEE (reference sequence). This CDR3 has 15 residues. The data were obtained in a study of neoadjuvant anti-PD-1 for oral cavity cancer. Whole-study context: Patients without progression received a fourth nivolumab dose around day 43, then surgical resection on days 50-56. Overall study results and limits: After neoadjuvant nivolumab, PBMC T cell clonality was significantly higher in non-responders than responders.

Most PBMC samples had 400 to 550 ng input DNA in six replicates. TCRdb keeps only in-frame clones here, not all; method: immunoSEQ multiplex PCR. The table lists 60,000 to 75,000 clones, around four fifths of them singletons, with about 2.5% in the top ten. Patients had HPV-negative, locally advanced oral cavity squamous cell carcinoma. V usage is TRBV5-4 and J usage is TRBJ2-3; the D gene is possibly TRBD2 (6 bases). The specimen comprised PBMCs, sampled before nivolumab (anti-PD-1) treatment. This receptor was taken from a person aged 40 to 85 with oral cavity squamous cell carcinoma. The chain's CDR3 is CASSLAGGWADTQYF. As DNA, the CDR3 is TGTGCCAGCAGCTTGGCCGGAGGGTGGGCAGATACGCAGTATTTT.